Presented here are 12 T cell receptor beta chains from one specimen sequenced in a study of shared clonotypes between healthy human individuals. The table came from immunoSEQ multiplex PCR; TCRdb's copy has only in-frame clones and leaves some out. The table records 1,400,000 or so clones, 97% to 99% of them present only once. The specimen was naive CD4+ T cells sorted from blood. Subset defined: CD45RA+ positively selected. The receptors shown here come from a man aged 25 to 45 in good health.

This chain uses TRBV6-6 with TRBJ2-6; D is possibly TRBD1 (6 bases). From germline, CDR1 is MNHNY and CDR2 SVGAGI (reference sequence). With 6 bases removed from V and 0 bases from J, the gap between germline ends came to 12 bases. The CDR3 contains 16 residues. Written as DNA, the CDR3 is TGTGCCAGCAGGGTGGGACAACTCTCTGGGGCCAACGTCCTGACTTTC. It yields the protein CASRVGQLSGANVLTF.

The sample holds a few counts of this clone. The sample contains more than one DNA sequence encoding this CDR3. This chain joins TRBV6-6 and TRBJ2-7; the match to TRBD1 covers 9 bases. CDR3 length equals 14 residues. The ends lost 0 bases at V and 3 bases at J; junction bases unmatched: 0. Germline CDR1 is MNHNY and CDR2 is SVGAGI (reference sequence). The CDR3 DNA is TGTGCCAGCAGTTACTCGGACAGGGGCTACGAGCAGTACTTC. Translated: CASSYSDRGYEQYF.

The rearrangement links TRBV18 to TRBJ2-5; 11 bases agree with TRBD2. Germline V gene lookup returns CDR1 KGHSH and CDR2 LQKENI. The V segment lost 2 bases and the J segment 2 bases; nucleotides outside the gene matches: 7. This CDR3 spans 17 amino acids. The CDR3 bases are TGTGCCAGCTCACCATATCTTAGCGGGAGGGAACAAGAGACCCAGTACTTC. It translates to CASSPYLSGREQETQYF.

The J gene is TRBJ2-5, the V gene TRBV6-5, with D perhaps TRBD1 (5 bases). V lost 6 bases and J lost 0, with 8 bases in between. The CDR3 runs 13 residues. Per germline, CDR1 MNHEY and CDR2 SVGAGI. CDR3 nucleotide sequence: TGTGCCAGCAGAGGACACCACCAAGAGACCCAGTACTTC. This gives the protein CASRGHHQETQYF.

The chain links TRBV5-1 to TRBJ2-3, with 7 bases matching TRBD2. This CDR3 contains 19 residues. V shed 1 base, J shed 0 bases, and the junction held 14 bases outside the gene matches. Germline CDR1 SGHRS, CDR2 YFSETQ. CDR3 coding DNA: TGCGCCAGCAGCTTGAAGACTAGCTCTTTCAATCCTAGCACAGATACGCAGTATTTT. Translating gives CASSLKTSSFNPSTDTQYF.

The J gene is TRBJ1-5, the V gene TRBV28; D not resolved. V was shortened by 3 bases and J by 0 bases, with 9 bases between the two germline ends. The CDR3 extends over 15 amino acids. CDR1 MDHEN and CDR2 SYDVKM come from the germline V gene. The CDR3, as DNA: TGTGCCAGCAGTTTGGTTGGAGCTAGCAATCAGCCCCAGCATTTT. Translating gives CASSLVGASNQPQHF.

This CDR3 reads CASSPSGPNTGELFF. The CDR3 DNA reads TGTGCCAGCAGCCCTAGCGGGCCGAACACCGGGGAGCTGTTTTTT. The chain links TRBV7-3 to TRBJ2-2, with TRBD2 identical over 8 bases. This CDR3 has 15 amino acids. The V and J ends lost 5 bases and 0 bases, in that order; junction bases with no gene match: 2. Germline CDR1 SGHTA, CDR2 FQGTGA.

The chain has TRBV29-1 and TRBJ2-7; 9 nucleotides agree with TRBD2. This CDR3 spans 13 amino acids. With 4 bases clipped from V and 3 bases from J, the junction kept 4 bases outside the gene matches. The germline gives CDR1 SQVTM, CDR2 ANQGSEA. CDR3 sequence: CSVGGRGGYEQYF. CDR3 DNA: TGCAGCGTTGGCGGGAGGGGTGGCTACGAGCAGTACTTC.

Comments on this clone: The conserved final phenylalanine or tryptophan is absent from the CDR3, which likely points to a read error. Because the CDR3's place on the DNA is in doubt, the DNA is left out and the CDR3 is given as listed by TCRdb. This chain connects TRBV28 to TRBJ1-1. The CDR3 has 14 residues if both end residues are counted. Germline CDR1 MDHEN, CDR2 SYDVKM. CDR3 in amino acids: CASSLSEITRTLHI.

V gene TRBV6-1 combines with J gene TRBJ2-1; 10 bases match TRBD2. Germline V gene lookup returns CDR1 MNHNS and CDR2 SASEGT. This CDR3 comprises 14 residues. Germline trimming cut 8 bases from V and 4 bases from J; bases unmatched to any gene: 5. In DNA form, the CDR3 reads TGTGCCAGCGGTAAGACTAGCGGGTACAATGAGCAGTTCTTC. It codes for CASGKTSGYNEQFF.

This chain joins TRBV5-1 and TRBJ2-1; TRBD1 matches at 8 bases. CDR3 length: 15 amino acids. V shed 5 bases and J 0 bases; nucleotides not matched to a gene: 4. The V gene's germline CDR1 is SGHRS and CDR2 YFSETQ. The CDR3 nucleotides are TGCGCCAGCAGATGGACAGGGAGCTCCTACAATGAGCAGTTCTTC. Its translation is CASRWTGSSYNEQFF.

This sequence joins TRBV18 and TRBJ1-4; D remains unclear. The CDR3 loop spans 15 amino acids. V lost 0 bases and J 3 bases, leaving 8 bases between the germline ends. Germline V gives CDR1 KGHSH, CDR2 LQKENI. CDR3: CASSPPGSSNEKLFF. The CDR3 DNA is TGTGCCAGCTCACCACCTGGCAGTTCTAATGAAAAACTGTTTTTT.